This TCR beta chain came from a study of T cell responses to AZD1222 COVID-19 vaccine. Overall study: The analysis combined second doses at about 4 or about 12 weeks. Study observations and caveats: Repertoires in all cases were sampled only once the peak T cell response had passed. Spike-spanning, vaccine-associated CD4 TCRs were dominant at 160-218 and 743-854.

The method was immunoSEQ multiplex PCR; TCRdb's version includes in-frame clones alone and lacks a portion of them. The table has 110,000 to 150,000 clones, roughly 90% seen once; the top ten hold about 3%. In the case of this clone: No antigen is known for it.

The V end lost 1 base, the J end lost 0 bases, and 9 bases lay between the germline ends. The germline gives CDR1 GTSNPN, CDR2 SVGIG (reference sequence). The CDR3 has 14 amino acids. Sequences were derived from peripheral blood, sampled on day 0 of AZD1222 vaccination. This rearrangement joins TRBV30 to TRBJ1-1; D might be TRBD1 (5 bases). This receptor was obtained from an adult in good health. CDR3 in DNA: TGTGCCTGGAGTGCTGGACATTTGAACACTGAAGCTTTCTTT. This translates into CAWSAGHLNTEAFF.